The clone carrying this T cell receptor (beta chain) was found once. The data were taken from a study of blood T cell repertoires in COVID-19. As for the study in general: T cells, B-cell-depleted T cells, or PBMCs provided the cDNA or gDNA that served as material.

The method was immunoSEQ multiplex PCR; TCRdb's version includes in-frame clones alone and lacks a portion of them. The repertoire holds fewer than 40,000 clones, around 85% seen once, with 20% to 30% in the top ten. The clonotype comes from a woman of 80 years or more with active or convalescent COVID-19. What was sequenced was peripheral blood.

In DNA, the CDR3 is TGTGCCAGCTCACCCTCCGGACGGGGGAACACTGAAGCTTTCTTT. It is translated as CASSPSGRGNTEAFF. This chain connects TRBV18 to TRBJ1-1; unclear D gene. Germline-derived CDR1 and CDR2 are KGHSH and LQKENI. The CDR3 sequence is 15 residues long. With 3 bases removed from V and 1 base from J, the gap between germline ends came to 12 bases.